These T cell receptor beta chains were read from a single sample in a study of T cell responses to AZD1222 COVID-19 vaccine. Clones were read by immunoSEQ multiplex PCR, and TCRdb kept only the in-frame ones, dropping some. The data show over 110,000 clones, roughly nine tenths seen once. The sequenced sample was peripheral blood, obtained 28 days after the second AZD1222 dose. The source of these receptors is an adult who received the AZD1222 COVID-19 vaccine. The CDR3 runs from the conserved cysteine through the conserved F or W. The order of the fields is V gene, CDR3 length, D gene, clone size, J gene, CDR3 protein, CDR3 DNA. D genes are given only for firm matches. Rows may omit the clone size; those that give it use once, few, many or a size class.

v_call: TRBV2; cdr3_length: 13; d_call: -; clone_size: -; j_call: TRBJ1-2; cdr3_aa: CASSELGPTGYTF; cdr3_nt: TGTGCCAGCAGTGAACTGGGGCCTACCGGCTACACCTTC
v_call: TRBV5-1; cdr3_length: 14; d_call: TRBD1; clone_size: -; j_call: TRBJ1-6; cdr3_aa: CASSPGQGRTPLHF; cdr3_nt: TGCGCCAGCAGCCCGGGACAGGGTCGGACACCCCTCCACTTT
v_call: TRBV25-1; cdr3_length: 17; d_call: -; clone_size: -; j_call: TRBJ2-5; cdr3_aa: CASSGYQDTAWSETQYF; cdr3_nt: TGTGCCAGCAGTGGGTATCAGGACACCGCTTGGTCGGAGACCCAGTACTTC
v_call: TRBV7-9; cdr3_length: 19; d_call: -; clone_size: -; j_call: TRBJ1-3; cdr3_aa: CASSLAGSKRGTPGNTIYF; cdr3_nt: TGTGCCAGCAGCTTAGCGGGAAGTAAGAGGGGGACACCCGGAAACACCATATATTTT
v_call: TRBV12-3/TRBV12-4; cdr3_length: 13; d_call: -; clone_size: -; j_call: TRBJ2-1; cdr3_aa: CASSLGWTNEQFF; cdr3_nt: TGTGCCAGCAGTTTAGGGTGGACCAATGAGCAGTTCTTC
v_call: TRBV4-2; cdr3_length: 16; d_call: -; clone_size: once; j_call: TRBJ2-6; cdr3_aa: CASSQEAGTGANVLTF; cdr3_nt: TGTGCCAGCAGCCAAGAGGCCGGGACCGGGGCCAACGTCCTGACTTTC
v_call: TRBV5-1; cdr3_length: 17; d_call: TRBD2; clone_size: -; j_call: TRBJ2-3; cdr3_aa: CASSLGTSGRQADTQYF; cdr3_nt: TGCGCCAGCAGCTTGGGGACTAGCGGCCGGCAGGCAGATACGCAGTATTTT
v_call: TRBV9; cdr3_length: 16; d_call: TRBD2; clone_size: -; j_call: TRBJ2-1; cdr3_aa: CASSVGASGSGGEQFF; cdr3_nt: TGTGCCAGCAGCGTAGGGGCTAGCGGGAGTGGGGGTGAGCAGTTCTTC
v_call: TRBV19; cdr3_length: 15; d_call: TRBD1; clone_size: -; j_call: TRBJ1-4; cdr3_aa: CASSITGTGDEKLFF; cdr3_nt: TGTGCCAGTAGTATTACCGGGACAGGGGACGAAAAACTGTTTTTT
v_call: TRBV4-1; cdr3_length: 16; d_call: TRBD2; clone_size: -; j_call: TRBJ2-2; cdr3_aa: CASSQGLARGTGELFF; cdr3_nt: TGCGCCAGCAGCCAGGGACTAGCGCGGGGGACCGGGGAGCTGTTTTTT
v_call: TRBV5-5; cdr3_length: 18; d_call: TRBD2; clone_size: -; j_call: TRBJ2-1; cdr3_aa: CASSLASGGPVSYNEQFF; cdr3_nt: TGTGCCAGCAGCTTGGCTAGCGGGGGACCTGTCTCCTACAATGAGCAGTTCTTC
v_call: TRBV4-3; cdr3_length: 15; d_call: -; clone_size: -; j_call: TRBJ1-2; cdr3_aa: CASSQGPGQSYGYTF; cdr3_nt: TGCGCCAGCAGCCAAGGCCCCGGACAGAGCTATGGCTACACCTTC
v_call: TRBV4-2; cdr3_length: 15; d_call: -; clone_size: -; j_call: TRBJ1-2; cdr3_aa: CASSQDQRQGYGYTF; cdr3_nt: TGTGCCAGCAGCCAAGATCAGAGGCAGGGCTATGGCTACACCTTC
v_call: TRBV9; cdr3_length: 17; d_call: TRBD2; clone_size: -; j_call: TRBJ2-3; cdr3_aa: CASSPGTSGGPTDTQYF; cdr3_nt: TGTGCCAGCAGCCCAGGGACTAGCGGGGGGCCCACAGATACGCAGTATTTT
v_call: TRBV9; cdr3_length: 15; d_call: -; clone_size: -; j_call: TRBJ1-2; cdr3_aa: CASSETNRVVYGYTF; cdr3_nt: TGTGCCAGCAGCGAGACAAACAGGGTCGTCTATGGCTACACCTTC
v_call: TRBV6-5; cdr3_length: 12; d_call: -; clone_size: once; j_call: TRBJ1-6; cdr3_aa: CASTTGLSPLHF; cdr3_nt: TGTGCCAGCACCACAGGGTTGTCACCCCTCCACTTT
v_call: TRBV5-5; cdr3_length: 14; d_call: TRBD1; clone_size: -; j_call: TRBJ2-7; cdr3_aa: CASSSGQGTYEQYF; cdr3_nt: TGTGCCAGCAGCTCGGGACAGGGTACTTACGAGCAGTACTTC
v_call: TRBV4-3; cdr3_length: 15; d_call: -; clone_size: -; j_call: TRBJ2-5; cdr3_aa: CASSQGYREEETQYF; cdr3_nt: TGCGCCAGCAGCCAGGGATACAGGGAGGAGGAGACCCAGTACTTC
v_call: TRBV28; cdr3_length: 16; d_call: TRBD2; clone_size: -; j_call: TRBJ2-1; cdr3_aa: CASSLYTSGPYNEQFF; cdr3_nt: TGTGCCAGCAGTTTGTACACTAGCGGACCTTACAATGAGCAGTTCTTC
v_call: TRBV18; cdr3_length: 15; d_call: -; clone_size: -; j_call: TRBJ2-2; cdr3_aa: CASSPEDANTGELFF; cdr3_nt: TGTGCCAGCTCCCCGGAGGATGCGAACACCGGGGAGCTGTTTTTT
v_call: TRBV12-5; cdr3_length: 14; d_call: -; clone_size: -; j_call: TRBJ1-2; cdr3_aa: CASGLSGRPYGYTF; cdr3_nt: TGTGCTAGTGGTTTGTCAGGGAGGCCCTATGGCTACACCTTC
v_call: TRBV7-9; cdr3_length: 13; d_call: -; clone_size: -; j_call: TRBJ1-1; cdr3_aa: CASSLSRDTEAFF; cdr3_nt: TGTGCCAGCAGCTTATCGAGGGACACTGAAGCTTTCTTT
v_call: TRBV12-3/TRBV12-4; cdr3_length: 13; d_call: TRBD2; clone_size: -; j_call: TRBJ2-5; cdr3_aa: CASSLGLQETQYF; cdr3_nt: TGTGCCAGCAGTTTGGGACTACAAGAGACCCAGTACTTC
v_call: TRBV6-4; cdr3_length: 14; d_call: -; clone_size: -; j_call: TRBJ2-7; cdr3_aa: CASNGRNNNYEQYF; cdr3_nt: TGTGCCAGCAATGGACGGAATAACAACTACGAGCAGTACTTC
v_call: TRBV11-2; cdr3_length: 15; d_call: TRBD1; clone_size: -; j_call: TRBJ2-7; cdr3_aa: CASSSGQGTSYEQYF; cdr3_nt: TGTGCCAGCAGCTCGGGACAGGGGACGTCCTACGAGCAGTACTTC
v_call: TRBV6-5; cdr3_length: 15; d_call: TRBD1; clone_size: -; j_call: TRBJ2-5; cdr3_aa: CASSSGDRVLETQYF; cdr3_nt: TGTGCCAGCAGCTCGGGGGACAGGGTTTTAGAGACCCAGTACTTC
v_call: TRBV19; cdr3_length: 14; d_call: -; clone_size: -; j_call: TRBJ1-1; cdr3_aa: CATQPPTGYTEAFF; cdr3_nt: TGTGCCACCCAACCCCCAACAGGGTACACTGAAGCTTTCTTT
v_call: TRBV5-6; cdr3_length: 11; d_call: -; clone_size: -; j_call: TRBJ2-1; cdr3_aa: CASSFLGEQFF; cdr3_nt: TGTGCCAGCAGCTTTTTAGGTGAGCAGTTCTTC
v_call: TRBV18; cdr3_length: 15; d_call: TRBD1; clone_size: -; j_call: TRBJ1-1; cdr3_aa: CASSSTTGGSTEAFF; cdr3_nt: TGTGCCAGCTCATCGACGACAGGGGGAAGCACTGAAGCTTTCTTT
v_call: TRBV4-3; cdr3_length: 15; d_call: -; clone_size: -; j_call: TRBJ1-6; cdr3_aa: CASSQDGGHNSPLHF; cdr3_nt: TGCGCCAGCAGCCAAGATGGGGGGCACAATTCACCCCTCCACTTT
v_call: TRBV6-5; cdr3_length: 14; d_call: TRBD1; clone_size: -; j_call: TRBJ1-1; cdr3_aa: CASSSWTGATEAFF; cdr3_nt: TGTGCCAGCAGCTCCTGGACAGGGGCTACTGAAGCTTTCTTT
v_call: TRBV7-9; cdr3_length: 13; d_call: -; clone_size: -; j_call: TRBJ1-2; cdr3_aa: CASSPSLDYGYTF; cdr3_nt: TGTGCCAGCAGCCCTTCATTGGACTATGGCTACACCTTC
v_call: TRBV2; cdr3_length: 12; d_call: -; clone_size: few; j_call: TRBJ1-3; cdr3_aa: CASSGYINTIYF; cdr3_nt: TGTGCCAGCAGTGGCTACATAAACACCATATATTTT
v_call: TRBV27; cdr3_length: 16; d_call: -; clone_size: few; j_call: TRBJ2-3; cdr3_aa: CASGALQGKVADTQYF; cdr3_nt: TGTGCCAGCGGAGCCTTACAGGGAAAAGTCGCAGATACGCAGTATTTT
v_call: TRBV6-2/TRBV6-3; cdr3_length: 15; d_call: TRBD2; clone_size: -; j_call: TRBJ2-1; cdr3_aa: CASSLAGGYYNEQFF; cdr3_nt: TGTGCCAGCAGTCTAGCGGGAGGATACTACAATGAGCAGTTCTTC
v_call: TRBV29-1; cdr3_length: 13; d_call: TRBD2; clone_size: -; j_call: TRBJ2-2; cdr3_aa: CSAGASGTGELFF; cdr3_nt: TGCAGCGCCGGAGCTAGCGGTACCGGGGAGCTGTTTTTT
v_call: TRBV4-3; cdr3_length: 17; d_call: -; clone_size: -; j_call: TRBJ1-2; cdr3_aa: CASSHSLYGDGNYGYTF; cdr3_nt: TGCGCCAGCAGCCACTCGTTGTACGGGGACGGGAACTATGGCTACACCTTC
v_call: TRBV5-1; cdr3_length: 15; d_call: TRBD2; clone_size: -; j_call: TRBJ2-5; cdr3_aa: CASIGGAGHQETQYF; cdr3_nt: TGCGCCAGTATCGGTGGAGCGGGGCACCAAGAGACCCAGTACTTC
v_call: TRBV5-8; cdr3_length: 13; d_call: -; clone_size: -; j_call: TRBJ1-1; cdr3_aa: CASSLGGITEAFF; cdr3_nt: TGTGCCAGCAGCTTGGGAGGGATCACTGAAGCTTTCTTT